The 14 T cell receptor beta chains given below trace back to one sample, sequenced in a study of identical twins. One entry per CDR3 protein results from TCRdb running MiXCR on the 5' RACE reads. Of 350,000 to 600,000 distinct CDR3 sequences listed, 11% to 15% are singletons. This same sample was also taken into another study, of yellow fever vaccine responses in identical twins.

Specimen: CD4+ T cells sorted from blood. The source of these receptors is a woman aged 18-35 years in good health.

There are many counts of this clonotype. The genes are TRBV6-5 and TRBJ1-1, with D unresolved. The CDR3 runs to 13 residues. V was shortened by 4 bases and J by 4 bases, with 10 bases between the two germline ends. Germline values: CDR1 MNHEY, CDR2 SVGAGI. Here the CDR3 reads CASSSTPGTEAFF. CDR3 nucleotides: TGTGCCAGCAGTTCGACACCGGGCACTGAAGCTTTCTTT.

This sequence joins TRBV7-2 and TRBJ1-4, with 7 nucleotides matching TRBD1. Germline values: CDR1 SGHTA, CDR2 FQGNSA. The ends lost 0 bases at V and 3 bases at J; junction bases unmatched: 1. The CDR3 has 15 amino acids. CDR3: CASSLAQGANEKLFF. Here the CDR3 DNA reads TGTGCCAGCAGCTTAGCGCAGGGGGCTAATGAAAAACTGTTTTTT.

Only a few counts were recorded for this clonotype. V is TRBV20-1 and J is TRBJ2-7; 9 positions agree with TRBD2. There are 13 residues in the CDR3. V dropped 5 bases and J dropped 1; count of bases not matched to a gene: 3. Germline CDR1 DFQATT, CDR2 SNEGSKA (reference sequence). The CDR3 region has the DNA TGCAGTGCTTTAGCGGGAGTATCCTACGAGCAGTACTTC. This encodes CSALAGVSYEQYF.

The J gene is TRBJ2-7, the V gene TRBV5-1; D remains unclear. V shed 4 bases and J shed 4 bases, with 15 bases lying between them. Germline-derived CDR1 and CDR2 are SGHRS and YFSETQ. This CDR3 has 14 amino acids. Written as DNA, the CDR3 is TGCGCCAGCAGCCACCCGGGCAGCCAATACGAGCAGTACTTC. The encoded protein is CASSHPGSQYEQYF.

This clonotype came up a few times. The rearrangement uses TRBV9 and TRBJ2-7, with 10 bases matching TRBD2. This CDR3 comprises 15 residues. After removal of 3 bases from V and 5 bases from J, the junction contained 8 bases not matched to a gene. Germline CDR1 and CDR2: SGDLS and YYNGEE. As DNA, the CDR3 is TGTGCCAGCAGCGGATCTAGCGGGAGAGGGGACGAGCAGTACTTC. Translating it yields CASSGSSGRGDEQYF.

There are many counts of this clonotype. The chain links TRBV5-1 to TRBJ2-5; D is unresolved. The CDR3 contains 12 residues. V dropped 0 bases and J dropped 5 bases, with 5 bases sitting between them. Germline V gene sequence: CDR1 SGHRS, CDR2 YFSETQ. The CDR3 region has the DNA TGCGCCAGCAGCTTGGGCTACGAGACCCAGTACTTC. It specifies CASSLGYETQYF.

This chain joins TRBV28 and TRBJ1-2; a possible D gene is TRBD1 (5 bases). The CDR3 has 16 residues. The germline V and J ends were trimmed by 1 base and 4 bases, with 16 bases remaining between them. Germline values: CDR1 MDHEN, CDR2 SYDVKM. CDR3 nucleotides: TGTGCCAGCAGTTTATCGGGGACCGTATTTTCCTATGGCTACACCTTC. Encoded protein: CASSLSGTVFSYGYTF.

This clonotype has more than one count but fewer than ten. J is TRBJ2-7 and V is TRBV24-1; possibly TRBD1 or TRBD2 for D (5 bases each). Trimming shortened V by 5 bases and J by 0 bases, and 10 bases separated the two germline ends. Germline assignment: CDR1 KGHDR and CDR2 SFDVKD. This CDR3 spans 14 amino acids. The CDR3 coding sequence is TGTGCCACCAGTGGGGCAGGGAGCTCCTACGAGCAGTACTTC. Translation: CATSGAGSSYEQYF.

This clonotype was observed at least ten times. V gene TRBV21-1 combines with J gene TRBJ2-1; the D call TRBD2 from the table was never checked on the DNA. TRBV21-1 is deemed a pseudogene. This CDR3 comprises 15 residues. The CDR3 reads CASSVKIAGGVEQFF. In nucleotides, the CDR3 is TGTGCCAGCAGCGTGAAGATAGCGGGGGGGGTGGAGCAGTTCTTC.

This chain joins TRBV12-3 or TRBV12-4 and TRBJ1-2; D unclear. The CDR3 totals 13 residues. Trimming left V 5 bases short and J 2 bases short, with 9 bases between. CDR3 protein: CASSQTSNYGYTF. The CDR3 region has the DNA TGTGCCAGCAGTCAGACATCAAACTATGGCTACACCTTC.

This chain's CDR3 is CASSLAGGPRDEQYF. In nucleotides, the CDR3 is TGTGCCAGCAGTCTAGCGGGAGGGCCCCGCGACGAGCAGTACTTC. The genes are TRBV7-2 and TRBJ2-7, with TRBD2 matching over 12 bases. The V and J ends lost 6 bases and 5 bases, in that order; junction bases with no gene match: 8. Germline assignment: CDR1 SGHTA and CDR2 FQGNSA. The CDR3 loop spans 15 amino acids.

Ten or more counts support this clonotype. The V gene is TRBV6-2 or TRBV6-3, the J gene TRBJ2-1, with 14 bases that match TRBD2. The CDR3 runs 15 residues. J lost 10 bases, V lost 6 bases, and 8 bases had no gene match. Germline assignment: CDR1 MNHEY and CDR2 SVGEGT. CDR3 loop: CASSETSGRAYEQFF. CDR3 sequence (DNA): TGTGCCAGCAGCGAGACTAGCGGGAGGGCTTACGAGCAGTTCTTC.

This clonotype was counted only a few times. The V and J genes are TRBV25-1 and TRBJ2-3; 7 nucleotides line up with TRBD1. This CDR3 region has 16 residues. The germline gives CDR1 MGHDK, CDR2 SYGVNS. After removal of 2 bases from V and 2 bases from J, the junction contained 7 bases not matched to a gene. CDR3 sequence (DNA): TGTGCCAGCAGTGAAGGTCGAGGGGGCCTCACAGATACGCAGTATTTT. Translation: CASSEGRGGLTDTQYF. Looking up the rest from reference TRBV25-1 and TRBJ2-3 gives the full variable domain: EADIYQTPRYLVIGTGKKITLECSQTMGHDKMYWYQQDPGMELHLIHYSYGVNSTEKGDLSSESTVSRIRTEHFPLTLESARPSHTSQYLCASSEGRGGLTDTQYFGPGTRLTVL.

This chain uses TRBV10-2 with TRBJ1-5, with 9 bases matching TRBD1. This CDR3 comprises 16 residues. CDR1 is WSHSY and CDR2 is SAAADI in the germline V gene. The junction had 9 bases not matched to a gene; V was cut back by 2 bases and J by 7 bases. CDR3 sequence (DNA): TGCGCCAGCAGTGAGGCCGGGACAGGGACGCGGCAGCCCCAGCATTTT. This codes for CASSEAGTGTRQPQHF.